This TCR beta chain appears in the sequencing data of a study of CD8 T cells in ankylosing spondylitis. A note on this clonotype: The antigen is unknown.

It was by quantitative 5'-RACE with molecular barcodes that TCR beta libraries were made. TCRdb reprocessed the 5' RACE reads via MiXCR and lists one record per CDR3 protein. This sample has around 150,000 distinct CDR3 sequences, with about 32% found just once. General study points: Reactive arthritis synovial fluid and blood were previously reported to contain some motif variants. Within ankylosing spondylitis blood, a TCR beta motif made up of roughly eight highly homologous variants appeared to be characteristic. As for the disease-linked clones, they showed a CD8+ phenotype and occurred at relatively low frequencies in peripheral blood.

With 1 base clipped from V and 4 bases from J, the junction kept 5 bases outside the gene matches. The CDR3 length is 16 residues. Germline V lookup: CDR1 KGHSH, CDR2 LQKENI. The chain combines TRBV18 with TRBJ1-3; 9 positions agree with TRBD1. The specimen was synovial fluid, either unsorted or a sorted T cell fraction (not recorded which). This TCR came from a male donor with ankylosing spondylitis. The CDR3 region has the DNA TGTGCCAGCTCACCACGGACAGGGGCGCAGGGAAACACCATATATTTT. Translated: CASSPRTGAQGNTIYF.